This T cell receptor (beta chain) comes out of a study of blood T cells in healthy people across ages. General study results and limits: Because sorting was not performed, PBMCs prevented conclusive naive versus antigen-experienced comparison.

Donors each provided about 10 milliliters of peripheral blood. CDR3 length equals 13 residues. CDR1 and CDR2 from the germline V gene are SGHVS and FQNEAQ. For this clonotype: Its antigen is unidentified.

A sample-barcoded 5' primer and a J-beta primer mix were used in a second PCR of about 7 to 12 cycles. TCRdb passed the 5' RACE reads through MiXCR, listing each CDR3 protein once. This sample has 380,000 or so distinct CDR3 sequences, with about 52% found just once. The sequenced sample was blood. The genes are TRBV7-8 and TRBJ2-5; D gene uncertain. Near its end, the DNA agrees better with TRBJ2-7, so the J call may be wrong. The sequence was collected from a man aged 60-69 years in good health. CDR3 amino acids: CASSLNAEYEQYF. The DNA of the CDR3 is TGTGCCAGCAGCTTAAATGCGGAATACGAGCAGTACTTC.